This is a list of T cell receptor beta chains from one sample in a study of T cells after yellow fever vaccination. A single record per CDR3 protein comes from TCRdb applying MiXCR to the 5' RACE reads. Among about 350,000 distinct CDR3 sequences listed, approximately 10% were seen once. The sequencing used PBMCs, collected on the day of the first yellow fever vaccination. All receptors come from a man younger than 35 who received the YFV17D yellow fever vaccine. Both conserved end residues are part of each CDR3. The order of the fields is V gene, J gene, D gene, clone size, CDR3 DNA, CDR3 protein. D genes are given only for firm matches. For some rows the clone size is stated as once, few or many, or as a class when expanded; others skip it.

v_call: TRBV4-1; j_call: TRBJ2-5; d_call: NA; clone_size: many; cdr3_nt: TGCGCCAGCAGCCAAGAGTCTTGGGGTAGGGGCCCGGAGACCCAGTACTTC; cdr3_aa: CASSQESWGRGPETQYF
v_call: TRBV3-1; j_call: TRBJ1-5; d_call: NA; clone_size: NA; cdr3_nt: TGTGCCAGCAGCCAAGACAAAAATCAGCCCCAGCATTTT; cdr3_aa: CASSQDKNQPQHF
v_call: TRBV5-6; j_call: TRBJ2-3; d_call: NA; clone_size: NA; cdr3_nt: TGTGCCAGCAGCTGGCTGGAGGTTTTAGATACGCAGTATTTT; cdr3_aa: CASSWLEVLDTQYF
v_call: TRBV5-1; j_call: TRBJ2-3; d_call: TRBD2; clone_size: few; cdr3_nt: TGCGCCAGCAGCAGTACACGGGGGGGAGGAAATACGCAGTATTTT; cdr3_aa: CASSSTRGGGNTQYF
v_call: TRBV29-1; j_call: TRBJ2-4; d_call: NA; clone_size: few; cdr3_nt: TGCAGCGTTAGACAGAAGCTAGCCAAAAACATTCAGTACTTC; cdr3_aa: CSVRQKLAKNIQYF
v_call: TRBV7-3; j_call: TRBJ2-5; d_call: TRBD1; clone_size: NA; cdr3_nt: TGTGCCAGCAGCGCCAGGGGGCAGGAGACCCAGTACTTC; cdr3_aa: CASSARGQETQYF
v_call: TRBV4-2; j_call: TRBJ2-7; d_call: TRBD1; clone_size: NA; cdr3_nt: TGTGCCAGCAGCCCGGACAGGGGGGATGGCTCCTACGAGCAGTACTTC; cdr3_aa: CASSPDRGDGSYEQYF
v_call: TRBV4-1; j_call: TRBJ1-2; d_call: NA; clone_size: NA; cdr3_nt: TGCGCCAGCAGCCCCCACCGCGAAAGCTCCTATGGCTACACCTTC; cdr3_aa: CASSPHRESSYGYTF
v_call: TRBV18; j_call: TRBJ1-1; d_call: NA; clone_size: few; cdr3_nt: TGTGCCAGCTCACCAGCGGGGACGCCTGAAGCTTTCTTT; cdr3_aa: CASSPAGTPEAFF
v_call: TRBV25-1; j_call: TRBJ1-4; d_call: NA; clone_size: NA; cdr3_nt: TGTGCCAGCAGTGAACCCATGTATGAAAAACTGTTTTTT; cdr3_aa: CASSEPMYEKLFF
v_call: TRBV5-4; j_call: TRBJ1-4; d_call: TRBD1; clone_size: few; cdr3_nt: TGTGCCAGCAGCTCGGGACAGATTAATGAAAAACTGTTTTTT; cdr3_aa: CASSSGQINEKLFF
v_call: TRBV7-2; j_call: TRBJ1-2; d_call: NA; clone_size: NA; cdr3_nt: TGTGCCAGCAGCTTAGGTTCGGCAGGGATGGATGGCTACACCTTC; cdr3_aa: CASSLGSAGMDGYTF
v_call: TRBV5-1; j_call: TRBJ2-6; d_call: NA; clone_size: NA; cdr3_nt: TGCGCCACCTCGGGGCATATCAGCTCTGGGGCCAACGTCCTGACTTTC; cdr3_aa: CATSGHISSGANVLTF
v_call: TRBV3-1; j_call: TRBJ2-7; d_call: TRBD2; clone_size: NA; cdr3_nt: TGTGCCAGCAGCCCACTAGCGGGGAGCTCCTACGAGCAGTACTTC; cdr3_aa: CASSPLAGSSYEQYF
v_call: TRBV2; j_call: TRBJ1-1; d_call: NA; clone_size: NA; cdr3_nt: TGTGCCAGCACCGAAGGGAACATGAACACTGAAGCTTTCTTT; cdr3_aa: CASTEGNMNTEAFF
v_call: TRBV3-1; j_call: TRBJ1-1; d_call: NA; clone_size: many; cdr3_nt: TGTGCCAGCAGGTCCGGGACATTAGAAGCTTTCTTT; cdr3_aa: CASRSGTLEAFF
v_call: TRBV10-3; j_call: TRBJ1-6; d_call: TRBD1; clone_size: NA; cdr3_nt: TGTGCCATCAGTGGGGACAGTTATTCACCCCTCCACTTT; cdr3_aa: CAISGDSYSPLHF
v_call: TRBV28; j_call: TRBJ1-6; d_call: TRBD1; clone_size: once; cdr3_nt: TGTGCCAGCAGTTCCGACAGGGGGCGGGATAATTCACCCCTCCACTTT; cdr3_aa: CASSSDRGRDNSPLHF
v_call: TRBV4-1; j_call: TRBJ1-1; d_call: NA; clone_size: NA; cdr3_nt: TGCGCCAGCAGCCCCCCCTGGAACACTGAAGCTTTCTTT; cdr3_aa: CASSPPWNTEAFF
v_call: TRBV6-5; j_call: TRBJ2-6; d_call: NA; clone_size: NA; cdr3_nt: TGTGCCACCCGTTACTCTGGGGCCAACGTCCTGACTTTC; cdr3_aa: CATRYSGANVLTF
v_call: TRBV20-1; j_call: TRBJ2-7; d_call: NA; clone_size: NA; cdr3_nt: TGCAGTGCCTGGGAAGGGACCTCAGAGGAGCAGTACTTC; cdr3_aa: CSAWEGTSEEQYF
v_call: TRBV21-1; j_call: TRBJ1-5; d_call: NA; clone_size: few; cdr3_nt: TGTGCCAGCAGCAAAGTGACACAGGGGGATCAGCCCCAGCATTTT; cdr3_aa: CASSKVTQGDQPQHF
v_call: TRBV12-3/TRBV12-4; j_call: TRBJ1-1; d_call: NA; clone_size: medium-sized; cdr3_nt: TGTGCCAGCAGGGGCACTGAAGCTTTCTTT; cdr3_aa: CASRGTEAFF
v_call: TRBV7-2; j_call: TRBJ2-3; d_call: TRBD2; clone_size: many; cdr3_nt: TGTGCCAGCAGCGCCGATAGCGGGGGGGCCGATACGCAGTATTTT; cdr3_aa: CASSADSGGADTQYF